Reported below is one TCR beta chain. The target antigen is unknown. Barcoded TCR alpha and TCR beta cDNA libraries with UMIs came from 5'RACE using constant-segment primers. Using its own MiXCR run on the 5' RACE reads, TCRdb lists one record per CDR3 protein. The sample has hundreds of thousands of distinct CDR3 sequences; about 15% are singletons. This specimen comes from a study of T-cell memory formation after mild COVID-19. Study-wide results and limits: Researchers found some responding clones in pre-infection memory, a sign that cross-reactive memory joined. For contracting clones, CD4+ ones sat mainly in CM and EM, CD8+ in EMRA.

The source of this sequence is a man aged 18 to 35 who had mild COVID-19 (a few samples of this study predate the infection). Cell type and time point are not known. Sample: PBMCs or a T cell subset sorted from them (not recorded which).

The CDR3, as DNA: TGCGCCAGCAGCTTGGCTAGCGGGGGTGTGGAGCTGTTTTTT. Its protein product is CASSLASGGVELFF. This chain links TRBV5-1 with TRBJ2-2; TRBD2 matches at 10 bases. After removal of 0 bases from V and 10 bases from J, the junction contained 3 bases not matched to a gene. Germline V gives CDR1 SGHRS, CDR2 YFSETQ. The CDR3 sequence is 14 residues long.